This TCR beta chain derives from a study of T cell responses to AZD1222 COVID-19 vaccine. Study overall: Doses given second, at about 4 or about 12 weeks, were pooled.

Study conclusions and caveats: Spike-specific TCR breadth and depth were elevated following two AZD1222 doses. Reports indicate that nearly half of spike-specific TCRs are directed at unmutated variant regions. Just a handful of AZD1222 recipients tested seropositive at baseline.

Data came from immunoSEQ multiplex PCR; TCRdb stores just in-frame clones and leaves some out. The data show about 97,000 clones, with roughly 90% seen just once and just under 7.5% held by the top ten. In the case of this clone: The antigen remains undetermined.

Trimming removed 1 base from V and 2 bases from J, with 5 bases in between. The CDR3 runs 13 residues. Germline CDR1 is SGHTA and CDR2 is FQGNSA. This TCR was sampled from an adult in good health. The sample was peripheral blood, taken on day 0 of AZD1222 vaccination. The V gene is TRBV7-2, the J gene TRBJ1-2; D not certain. CDR3 residues: CASSLGLNYGYTF. The CDR3 region has the DNA TGTGCCAGCAGCTTAGGATTGAACTATGGCTACACCTTC. Variable domain in full (rest from reference TRBV7-2 and TRBJ1-2): GAGVSQSPSNKVTEKGKDVELRCDPISGHTALYWYRQSLGQGLEFLIYFQGNSAPDKSGLPSDRFSAERTGGSVSTLTIQRTQQEDSAVYLCASSLGLNYGYTFGSGTRLTVV.